The following is a TCR beta chain sequence with its context. Its specificity is not known. The V end lost 0 bases, the J end lost 4 bases, and 13 bases lay between the germline ends. The CDR3 extends over 16 amino acids. The V gene's germline CDR1 is SGHTA and CDR2 FQGNSA. This record belongs to a study of somatic mutations in cytotoxic T cells in rheumatoid arthritis. General study results and limits: Patients with a largest CD8+ clone exceeding 20% of CD8+ cells numbered about an eighth of the roughly 60.

Profiling relied on immunoSEQ multiplex PCR, and the TCRdb table lists in-frame clones only, not all of them. This repertoire shows about 14,000 clones, around nine tenths found once; its top ten account for about a sixth. V is TRBV7-2 and J is TRBJ1-5; D is undetermined. This receptor was taken from a man between 65 and 85 years old with rheumatoid arthritis. The sequencing sample was made of CD4+ T cells sorted from blood. CDR3 region: CASSLAAGVGNQPQHF. The CDR3 coding sequence is TGTGCCAGCAGCTTAGCGGCGGGTGTTGGGAATCAGCCCCAGCATTTT.